This T cell receptor beta chain was profiled in a study of early T cells in non-severe SARS-CoV-2 infection. Findings and limits, study-wide: Matching against VDJdb likely underestimated virus-specific expansions, favoring anti-spike CD8.

This clonotype was seen a few times. As yet, its antigen is unknown. V lost 6 bases and J lost 12, with 17 bases in between. Germline V gives CDR1 DFQATT, CDR2 SNEGSKA (reference sequence). This CDR3 has 12 amino acids. MiXCR, applied by TCRdb to the 5' RACE reads, yields one record per CDR3 protein. The sample contains roughly 120,000 distinct CDR3 sequences, 14% to 15% of which appear only once. The V gene is TRBV20-1, the J gene TRBJ1-4; D uncertain. This receptor was identified in an adult who was a healthcare worker with PCR-confirmed SARS-CoV-2 infection or an uninfected control (not recorded which). The sample taken for sequencing was whole blood. The CDR3 protein is CSAYAGVGELFF. The CDR3 DNA follows: TGCAGTGCCTACGCTGGAGTCGGGGAACTGTTTTTT.